Below are 12 T cell receptor beta chains sequenced from a single sample in a study of TIL therapy for anti-PD-1-resistant metastatic lung cancer. The time point: pre-treatment sample, taken before nivolumab and TIL therapy. Tumor tissue came from excised metastases, mostly pleural nodules or supraclavicular lymph nodes. The libraries were made with immunoSEQ v3. Generated by immunoSEQ multiplex PCR, the TCRdb table keeps only in-frame clones and is missing some. The table lists around 8,000 clones, 74% of them singletons. The specimen was tumor tissue, collected at baseline. All receptors come from a person aged 25 to 80 with non-small cell lung cancer.

The chain carries TRBV27 and TRBJ1-2; D ambiguous. The CDR3 consists of 15 residues. V shed 3 bases and J shed 4 bases, with 15 bases lying between them. Germline V gives CDR1 MNHEY, CDR2 SMNVEV (reference sequence). DNA for the CDR3: TGTGCCAGCAGTTTTAGTTCCAGCCTTGGCTATGGCTACACCTTC. It encodes CASSFSSSLGYGYTF.

This rearrangement joins TRBV18 to TRBJ1-5; the match to TRBD1 covers 8 bases. Germline trimming cut 4 bases from V and 7 bases from J; bases unmatched to any gene: 6. Per the germline V gene, CDR1 is KGHSH and CDR2 is LQKENI. This CDR3 is built from 14 residues. CDR3 nucleotide sequence: TGTGCCAGCTCACGGACAGGGATCGGGCAGCCCCAGCATTTT. It is translated as CASSRTGIGQPQHF.

V is TRBV5-1 and J is TRBJ2-7; 7 bases agree with TRBD1. The CDR3 totals 14 residues. Trimming took 4 bases from V and 6 from J; bases not matched to a gene: 10. From germline, CDR1 is SGHRS and CDR2 YFSETQ. CDR3 bases: TGCGCCAGCAGCCAGGAAGGGACAGCCTTCGAGCAGTACTTC. Translation: CASSQEGTAFEQYF. The full variable domain, its missing parts supplied by reference TRBV5-1 and TRBJ2-7, is KAGVTQTPRYLIKTRGQQVTLSCSPISGHRSVSWYQQTPGQGLQFLFEYFSETQRNKGNFPGRFSGRQFSNSRSEMNVSTLELGDSALYLCASSQEGTAFEQYFGPGTRLTVT.

The chain has TRBV6-4 and TRBJ2-7; 8 bases match TRBD1. Germline CDR1 reads MRHNA; CDR2 reads SNTAGT. The junction had 23 bases not matched to a gene; V was cut back by 0 bases and J by 10 bases. The CDR3 spans 19 residues. CDR3 DNA sequence: TGTGCCAGCAGTGACTCGGGCAGGGGGCTCCCCCCCCAGTGGAGCGATCAGTACTTC. Its protein is CASSDSGRGLPPQWSDQYF.

This clone has a handful of counts. The rearrangement links TRBV9 to TRBJ1-1; no definite D call. Per the germline V gene, CDR1 is SGDLS and CDR2 is YYNGEE. The CDR3 has 13 residues. The V gene lost 0 bases and the J gene lost 5 bases, with 8 bases spanning the gap. The CDR3 nucleotides are TGTGCCAGCAGCGTAGGTTCGGGGACTGAAGCTTTCTTT. Protein: CASSVGSGTEAFF.

DNA for the CDR3: TGTGCCAGTAGTATCCGGGGGCCCGTCGGGACCCAGTACTTC. Its protein product is CASSIRGPVGTQYF. J is TRBJ2-5 and V is TRBV19, with D perhaps matching TRBD1 or TRBD2 (6 bases each). The CDR3 runs 14 residues. Germline V gene lookup returns CDR1 LNHDA and CDR2 SQIVND (reference sequence). With 3 bases removed from V and 7 bases from J, the gap between germline ends came to 15 bases.

The chain's CDR3 is CASGVGGADTQYF. The CDR3 region has the DNA TGTGCTAGTGGGGTCGGGGGGGCAGATACGCAGTATTTT. V gene TRBV12-5 combines with J gene TRBJ2-3; 8 bases fit TRBD2. This CDR3 is 13 amino acids long. The J segment lost 4 bases and the V segment lost 6 bases, leaving 3 bases of the junction unmatched. The V gene's germline CDR1 is LGHNT and CDR2 FRNRAP. Full variable domain (remainder filled in from reference TRBV12-5 and TRBJ2-3): DARVTQTPRHKVTEMGQEVTMRCQPILGHNTVFWYRQTMMQGLELLAYFRNRAPLDDSGMPKDRFSAEMPDATLATLKIQPSEPRDSAVYFCASGVGGADTQYFGPGTRLTVL.

CDR3 in DNA: TGTGCCAGCAGCTTAGCCGGGACTAGCGGGAGTCTCCCTCAGTTCTTC. Translation gives CASSLAGTSGSLPQFF. V gene TRBV7-2 combines with J gene TRBJ2-1; TRBD2 matches at 14 bases. Germline V gene data show CDR1 as SGHTA and CDR2 as FQGNSA. Trimming removed 0 bases from V and 13 bases from J; junction bases left unmatched: 8. The CDR3 runs 16 residues.

The rearrangement uses TRBV6-1 and TRBJ2-5; D call uncertain. Germline V gene lookup returns CDR1 MNHNS and CDR2 SASEGT. CDR3 size: 15 residues. The germline V and J ends were trimmed by 3 bases and 5 bases, with 16 bases remaining between them. The CDR3 protein is CASSDLSRIMETQYF. The CDR3 coding sequence is TGTGCCAGCAGTGACCTATCCAGGATAATGGAGACCCAGTACTTC.

The chain employs TRBV6-4 and TRBJ2-3; perhaps D is TRBD1 or TRBD2 (5 bases each). CDR1 and CDR2 from the germline V gene are MRHNA and SNTAGT. V lost 5 bases, J lost 3 bases, and 12 bases lay in between. This CDR3 comprises 14 residues. The CDR3 region is CASSKGRDTDTQYF. The CDR3 nucleotides are TGTGCCAGCAGTAAGGGACGGGATACAGATACGCAGTATTTT.

V gene TRBV28 combines with J gene TRBJ2-1; TRBD1 matches at 7 bases. This CDR3 region has 15 residues. Per germline, CDR1 MDHEN and CDR2 SYDVKM. V dropped 5 bases and J dropped 5; count of bases not matched to a gene: 9. The CDR3 sequence is CASSTLGDSNNEQFF. The CDR3 DNA reads TGTGCCAGCAGTACCCTGGGGGACAGTAACAATGAGCAGTTCTTC.

The rearrangement uses TRBV4-2 and TRBJ2-5; 7 bases are shared with TRBD1. The germline gives CDR1 LGHNA, CDR2 YNFKEQ. Trimming at V came to 1 base and at J to 1 base, leaving 3 bases not matched to a gene. The CDR3 has 15 residues. The CDR3 loop reads CASSQAGQIQETQYF. DNA of the CDR3: TGTGCCAGCAGCCAAGCGGGACAGATCCAAGAGACCCAGTACTTC.